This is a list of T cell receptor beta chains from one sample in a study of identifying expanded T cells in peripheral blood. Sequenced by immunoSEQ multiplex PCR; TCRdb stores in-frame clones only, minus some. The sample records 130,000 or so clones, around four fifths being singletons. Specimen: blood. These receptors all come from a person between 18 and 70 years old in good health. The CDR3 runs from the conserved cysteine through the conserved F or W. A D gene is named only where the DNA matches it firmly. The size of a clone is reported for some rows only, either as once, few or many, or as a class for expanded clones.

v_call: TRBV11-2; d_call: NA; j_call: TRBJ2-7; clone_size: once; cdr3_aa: CASSPEAGYEQYF; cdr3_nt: TGTGCCAGCAGCCCAGAAGCCGGCTACGAGCAGTACTTC
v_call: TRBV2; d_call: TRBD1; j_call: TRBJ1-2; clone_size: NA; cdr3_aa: CASSGTGGDGYTF; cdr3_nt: TGTGCCAGCAGTGGGACAGGTGGTGATGGCTACACCTTC
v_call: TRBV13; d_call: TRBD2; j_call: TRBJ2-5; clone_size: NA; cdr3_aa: CASSLRGAGGQETQYF; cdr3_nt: TGTGCCAGCAGCTTACGGGGAGCGGGGGGCCAAGAGACCCAGTACTTC
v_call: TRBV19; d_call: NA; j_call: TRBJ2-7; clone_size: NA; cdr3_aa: CASSISGQLSYEQYF; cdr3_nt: TGTGCCAGTAGTATTTCTGGACAGCTCTCCTACGAGCAGTACTTC
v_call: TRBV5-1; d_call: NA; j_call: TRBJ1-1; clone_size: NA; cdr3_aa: CASSLDFNTEAFF; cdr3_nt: TGCGCCAGCAGCTTGGACTTCAACACTGAAGCTTTCTTT
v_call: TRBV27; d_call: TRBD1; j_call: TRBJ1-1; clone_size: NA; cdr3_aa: CASSFRGTLNTEAFF; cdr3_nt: TGTGCCAGCAGTTTCAGGGGGACACTTAACACTGAAGCTTTCTTT
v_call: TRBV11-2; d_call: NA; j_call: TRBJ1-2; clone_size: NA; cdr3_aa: CASTLEGNYGYTF; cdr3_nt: TGTGCCAGCACCCTGGAGGGCAACTATGGCTACACCTTC
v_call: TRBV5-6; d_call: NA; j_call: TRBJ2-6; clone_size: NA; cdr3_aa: CASSLPGANVLTF; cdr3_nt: TGTGCCAGCAGCTTGCCTGGGGCCAACGTCCTGACTTTC
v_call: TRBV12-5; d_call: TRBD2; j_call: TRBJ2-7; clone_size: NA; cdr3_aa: CASGFIAGTEQYF; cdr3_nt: TGTGCTAGTGGGTTCATAGCGGGGACCGAGCAGTACTTC
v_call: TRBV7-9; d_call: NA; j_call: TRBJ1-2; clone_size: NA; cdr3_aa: CASSFRTAYYGYTF; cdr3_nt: TGTGCCAGCAGCTTTCGGACAGCCTACTATGGCTACACCTTC
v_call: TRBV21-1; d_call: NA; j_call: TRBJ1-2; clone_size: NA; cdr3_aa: CASSKVADRGPYGYTF; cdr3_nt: TGTGCCAGCAGCAAAGTTGCAGACAGGGGTCCATATGGCTACACCTTC
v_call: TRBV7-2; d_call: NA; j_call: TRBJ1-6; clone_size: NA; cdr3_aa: CASSLVWGNSPLHF; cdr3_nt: TGTGCCAGCAGCTTAGTCTGGGGGAATTCACCCCTCCACTTT
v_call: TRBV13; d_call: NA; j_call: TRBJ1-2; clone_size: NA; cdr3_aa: CASSLVPLDSSNGYTF; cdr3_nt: TGTGCCAGCAGCTTAGTACCCCTAGACAGTAGTAATGGCTACACCTTC
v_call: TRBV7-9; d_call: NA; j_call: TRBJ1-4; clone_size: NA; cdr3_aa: CASSPVGEKLFF; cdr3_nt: TGTGCCAGCAGCCCCGTAGGTGAAAAACTGTTTTTT
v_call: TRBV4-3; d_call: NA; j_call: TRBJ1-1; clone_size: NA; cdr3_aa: CASSPGQHSTEAFF; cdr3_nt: TGCGCCAGCAGCCCAGGACAGCACTCCACTGAAGCTTTCTTT
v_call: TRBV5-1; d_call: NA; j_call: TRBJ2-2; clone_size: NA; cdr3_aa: CASSLRGAGRPGELFF; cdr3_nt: TGCGCCAGCAGCTTACGGGGGGCCGGAAGGCCCGGGGAGCTGTTTTTT
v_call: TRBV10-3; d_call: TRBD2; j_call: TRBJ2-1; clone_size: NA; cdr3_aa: CAISESTSGGRNEQFF; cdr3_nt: TGTGCCATCAGTGAGTCGACTTCGGGGGGGCGTAATGAGCAGTTCTTC
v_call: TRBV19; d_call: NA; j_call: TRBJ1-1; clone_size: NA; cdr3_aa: CASSIEGTEAFF; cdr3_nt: TGTGCCAGTAGTATAGAGGGCACTGAAGCTTTCTTT
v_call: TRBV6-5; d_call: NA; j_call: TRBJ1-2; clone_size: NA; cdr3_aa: CASRQGQLGYTF; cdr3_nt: TGTGCCAGCAGACAGGGCCAGCTTGGCTACACCTTC
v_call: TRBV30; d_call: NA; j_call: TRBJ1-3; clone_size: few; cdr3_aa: CAWSQALGNTIYF; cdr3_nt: TGTGCCTGGAGTCAGGCCCTTGGGAACACCATATATTTT
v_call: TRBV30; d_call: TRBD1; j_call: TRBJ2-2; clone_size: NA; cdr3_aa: CAWRQGGAGELFF; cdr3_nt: TGTGCCTGGAGACAGGGGGGCGCCGGGGAGCTGTTTTTT
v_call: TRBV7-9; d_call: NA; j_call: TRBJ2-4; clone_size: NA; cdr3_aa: CASSFWGRTVAKNIQYF; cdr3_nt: TGTGCCAGCAGCTTCTGGGGGAGGACGGTAGCCAAAAACATTCAGTACTTC
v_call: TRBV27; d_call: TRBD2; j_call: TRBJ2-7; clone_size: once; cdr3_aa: CASLSLAGGSYEQYF; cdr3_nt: TGTGCCAGCCTATCATTAGCGGGGGGCTCCTACGAGCAGTACTTC
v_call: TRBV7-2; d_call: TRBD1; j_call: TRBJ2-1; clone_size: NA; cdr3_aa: CASSLADRGPYNEQFF; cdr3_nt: TGTGCCAGCAGCTTAGCCGACAGGGGGCCCTACAATGAGCAGTTCTTC
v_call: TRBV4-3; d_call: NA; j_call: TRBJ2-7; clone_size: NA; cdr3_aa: CASSPSLRTVEPLEQYF; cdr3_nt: TGCGCCAGCAGCCCCTCTTTGAGAACAGTGGAGCCTCTCGAGCAGTACTTC
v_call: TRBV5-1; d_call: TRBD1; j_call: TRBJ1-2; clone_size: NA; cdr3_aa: CASRGTGEDYGYTF; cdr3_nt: TGCGCCAGCAGGGGGACAGGGGAAGACTATGGCTACACCTTC
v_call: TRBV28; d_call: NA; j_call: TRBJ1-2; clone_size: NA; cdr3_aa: CASSLTIYGYTF; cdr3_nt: TGTGCCAGCAGTTTGACTATCTATGGCTACACCTTC
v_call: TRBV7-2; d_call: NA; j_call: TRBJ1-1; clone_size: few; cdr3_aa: CASSSQGWGNTEAFF; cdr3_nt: TGTGCCAGCAGCTCTCAGGGGTGGGGGAACACTGAAGCTTTCTTT
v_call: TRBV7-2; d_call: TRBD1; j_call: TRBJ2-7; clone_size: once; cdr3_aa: CASSENRGPYYEQYF; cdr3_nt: TGTGCCAGCAGCGAAAACAGGGGGCCTTACTACGAGCAGTACTTC
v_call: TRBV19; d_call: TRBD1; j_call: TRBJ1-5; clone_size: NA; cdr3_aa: CASRSPGQGGNQPQHF; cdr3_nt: TGTGCCAGTAGATCTCCTGGACAGGGCGGAAATCAGCCCCAGCATTTT
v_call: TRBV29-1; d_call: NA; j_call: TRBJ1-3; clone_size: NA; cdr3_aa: CSTDGGAGAGNTIYF; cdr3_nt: TGCAGCACCGATGGAGGTGCAGGGGCAGGAAACACCATATATTTT
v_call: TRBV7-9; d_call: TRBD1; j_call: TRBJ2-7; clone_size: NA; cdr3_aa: CASSGLDRPYEQYF; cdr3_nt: TGTGCCAGCAGCGGCCTGGACAGGCCTTACGAGCAGTACTTC
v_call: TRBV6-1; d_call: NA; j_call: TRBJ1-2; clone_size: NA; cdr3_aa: CASSERLYGYTF; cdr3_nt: TGTGCCAGCAGTGAACGTCTCTATGGCTACACCTTC
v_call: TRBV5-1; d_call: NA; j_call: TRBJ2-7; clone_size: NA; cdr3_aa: CASSLGGLPHVEQYF; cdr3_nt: TGCGCCAGCAGCTTAGGGGGGCTCCCCCACGTAGAGCAGTACTTC
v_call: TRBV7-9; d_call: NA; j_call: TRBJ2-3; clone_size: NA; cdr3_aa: CASSLNFDTQYF; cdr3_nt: TGTGCCAGCAGCTTAAACTTTGATACGCAGTATTTT
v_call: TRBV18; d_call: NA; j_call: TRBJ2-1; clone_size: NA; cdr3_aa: CASSPMVDDEQFF; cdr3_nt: TGTGCCAGCTCCCCGATGGTTGATGATGAGCAGTTCTTC
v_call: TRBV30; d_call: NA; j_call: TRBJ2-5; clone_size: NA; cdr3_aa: CAWSVLAEETQYF; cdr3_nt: TGTGCCTGGAGTGTACTGGCCGAAGAGACCCAGTACTTC
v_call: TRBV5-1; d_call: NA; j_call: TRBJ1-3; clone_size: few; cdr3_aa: CASSLSGGGVAGNTIYF; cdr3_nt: TGCGCCAGCAGCTTGTCCGGTGGGGGGGTTGCTGGAAACACCATATATTTT
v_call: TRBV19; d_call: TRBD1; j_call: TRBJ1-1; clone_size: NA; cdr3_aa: CASTWQGANTEAFF; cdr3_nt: TGTGCCAGTACTTGGCAGGGGGCGAACACTGAAGCTTTCTTT
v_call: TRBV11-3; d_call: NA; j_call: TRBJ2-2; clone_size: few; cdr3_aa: CASSPRGGGTGELFF; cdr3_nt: TGTGCCAGCAGCCCTCGTGGAGGAGGCACCGGGGAGCTGTTTTTT
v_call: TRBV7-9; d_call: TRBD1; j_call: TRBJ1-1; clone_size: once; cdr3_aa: CASSVLGHRGYAEAFF; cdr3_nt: TGTGCCAGCAGCGTCTTAGGGCACAGGGGATACGCTGAAGCTTTCTTT
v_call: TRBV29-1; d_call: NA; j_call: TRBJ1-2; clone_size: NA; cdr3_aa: CSVEPPSQPSGYTF; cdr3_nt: TGCAGCGTTGAACCTCCTTCGCAGCCTAGTGGCTACACCTTC
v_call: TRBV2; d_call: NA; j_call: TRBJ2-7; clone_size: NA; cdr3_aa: CASSGLTSGIYVGQYF; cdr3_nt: TGTGCCAGCAGTGGGTTAACTAGTGGGATTTACGTTGGGCAGTACTTC